This T cell receptor (beta chain) emerged from a study of blood T cell repertoires in COVID-19. Looking at the study overall: Whether acute or convalescent, the COVID-19 samples came from the United States, Italy and Spain. T cells, B-cell-depleted T cells, or PBMCs provided the cDNA or gDNA that served as material.

Cohort placement rested on clinical history that participants reported themselves. What the recovered Cohort 3 donors had was two negative PCRs, clearance, or symptom resolution. CDR1 MNHEY and CDR2 SVGAGI come from the germline V gene. There are 14 residues in the CDR3. The germline V and J ends were trimmed by 7 bases and 4 bases, with 13 bases remaining between them. This table comes from immunoSEQ multiplex PCR, and its TCRdb copy is limited to in-frame clones, with some not included. This table holds around 450,000 clones, around 90% found once. This clone was observed a single time. The sequence derives from a man younger than 35 who had recovered from COVID-19. Sequenced input: PBMCs or T cells enriched from blood (not recorded which). The genes are TRBV6-5 and TRBJ2-2; no clear D. In nucleotides, the CDR3 is TGTGCCAGCAAGGAGACTTTAGGCACCGGGGAGCTGTTTTTT. It specifies CASKETLGTGELFF.